This TCR beta chain was sequenced for a study of CD8 T cells in ankylosing spondylitis. This CDR3 has 19 amino acids. After removal of 6 bases from V and 2 bases from J, the junction contained 22 bases not matched to a gene. Germline V lookup: CDR1 ENHRY, CDR2 SYGVKD. TCRdb independently ran MiXCR on the 5' RACE reads; one entry per CDR3 protein. The sample records 250,000 or so distinct CDR3 sequences, 15% to 20% being singletons. This clonotype was found a few times. J is TRBJ2-7 and V is TRBV10-3, with 7 bases matching TRBD1. This sequence was found in a male donor with ankylosing spondylitis or in good health (not recorded which). The source material was blood, either unsorted or a sorted T cell fraction (not recorded which). The CDR3 DNA follows: TGTGCCATCAGCCAGAATAGGGACAGACTCCCATTAATTACCTACGAGCAGTACTTC. Translating it yields CAISQNRDRLPLITYEQYF.